The present TCR beta chain was sequenced within a study of T cells in Graves' hyperthyroidism and ophthalmopathy. Background on the study: Peripheral blood was secured at the point of initial diagnosis, before any treatment. Overall study findings and caveats: Ophthalmopathy was identified by the model a median approximately 6.4 months ahead of onset. Researchers found most expanded thyroid clonotypes above 0.001 in blood as well.

There are many counts of this clonotype. The antigen is not known. RNA transcripts provided the source from which TCR beta CDR3 regions were amplified. An initial round of RT-PCR targeting the TCR CDR3 relied on the HTBI primer set. Each CDR3 protein is one row after TCRdb ran MiXCR on the multiplex PCR reads. This table holds almost 350,000 distinct CDR3 sequences, around a sixth found once. Uncontrolled infection, other autoimmune disease, pregnancy or lactation barred patients from enrollment. The ends were cut back, 4 bases at V and 1 base at J, with 12 bases in the middle. CDR3 length: 14 amino acids. Germline CDR1 and CDR2: SGHRS and YFSETQ.

This sequence originates from a middle-aged woman with Graves' ophthalmopathy. V gene TRBV5-1 combines with J gene TRBJ2-7, with D perhaps matching TRBD1 or TRBD2 (5 bases each). Sequencing was carried out using blood. CDR3 DNA sequence: TGCGCCAGCAGCCCACTAGGGGTGTCCTACGAGCAGTACTTC. Amino acid sequence: CASSPLGVSYEQYF.